This T cell receptor (beta chain) is drawn from a study of vaccination and CD4 T cells after COVID-19. The germline CDR1 and CDR2 sequences are DFQATT and SNEGSKA (reference sequence). CDR3 length: 11 residues. Trimming removed 3 bases from V and 2 bases from J, with 4 bases in between. Cultured CD4+ T cell DNA was sequenced using the Oncomine TCR Beta short-read assay. It was cultured CD4+ T cells from which genomic DNA was extracted. A single record per CDR3 protein comes from TCRdb applying MiXCR to the PCR reads. The data show some 14,000 distinct CDR3 sequences, with 55% to 75% seen just once and roughly 14% held by the top ten. Stated treatment: roughly 11-day PBMC culture with coronavirus spike peptide pools or control peptides (ViraFEST assay). Points from the study as a whole: Convalescent patients' clones that were vaccine-specific were spike mono-reactive in 304 of 307 cases.

With respect to this clonotype: No antigen is known for it.

Material: CD4+ T cells from blood, cultured in vitro. This rearrangement joins TRBV20-1 to TRBJ1-2; D not certain. The sequence came from a human donor who had recovered from COVID-19. CDR3 sequence reads: CSASANYGYTF. CDR3 coding DNA: TGCAGTGCTAGTGCAAACTATGGCTACACCTTC.